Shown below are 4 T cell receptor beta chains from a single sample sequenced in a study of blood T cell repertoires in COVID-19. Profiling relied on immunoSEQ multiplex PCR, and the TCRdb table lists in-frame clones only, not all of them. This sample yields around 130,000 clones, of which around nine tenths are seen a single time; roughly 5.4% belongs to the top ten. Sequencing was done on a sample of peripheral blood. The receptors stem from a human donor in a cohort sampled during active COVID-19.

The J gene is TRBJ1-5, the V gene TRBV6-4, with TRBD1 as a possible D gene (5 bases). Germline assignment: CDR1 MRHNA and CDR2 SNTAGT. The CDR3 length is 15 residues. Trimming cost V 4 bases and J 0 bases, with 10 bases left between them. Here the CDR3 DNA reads TGTGCCAGCAGTGTACAGGATCATAGCAATCAGCCCCAGCATTTT. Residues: CASSVQDHSNQPQHF.

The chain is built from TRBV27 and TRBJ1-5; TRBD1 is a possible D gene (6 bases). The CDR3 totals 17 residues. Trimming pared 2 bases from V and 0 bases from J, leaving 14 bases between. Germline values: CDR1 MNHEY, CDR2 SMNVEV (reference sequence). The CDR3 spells CASSLIGQMDSNQPQHF. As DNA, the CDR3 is TGTGCCAGCAGTTTAATCGGACAGATGGATAGCAATCAGCCCCAGCATTTT.

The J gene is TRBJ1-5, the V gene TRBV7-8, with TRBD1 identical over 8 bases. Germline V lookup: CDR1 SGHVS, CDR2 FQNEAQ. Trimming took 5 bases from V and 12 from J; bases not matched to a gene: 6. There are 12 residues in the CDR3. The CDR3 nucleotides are TGTGCCAGCAGCCCCCTCGGACAGGGCCAGCATTTT. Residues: CASSPLGQGQHF.

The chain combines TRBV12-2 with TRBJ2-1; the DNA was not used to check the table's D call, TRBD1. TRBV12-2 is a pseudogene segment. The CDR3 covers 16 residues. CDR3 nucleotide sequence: TGTGCAAGTCGCTCCGCCCTTTACAGGGAAGTTGGTGAGCAGTTCTTC. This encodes CASRSALYREVGEQFF.